Shown below are 31 T cell receptor beta chains from a single sample sequenced in a study of blood T cell repertoires in COVID-19. Generated by immunoSEQ multiplex PCR, the TCRdb table keeps only in-frame clones and is missing some. The table shows 310,000 or so clones, with approximately 86% occurring only once. The sample consisted of peripheral blood. All receptors derive from a woman aged 25-40 years who had recovered from COVID-19.

J is TRBJ2-1 and V is TRBV19; 8 nucleotides align to TRBD2. V gave up 2 bases and J gave up 6 bases; unmatched junction bases: 6. This CDR3 is built from 15 residues. Germline loops: CDR1 LNHDA, CDR2 SQIVND (reference sequence). The CDR3 coding sequence is TGTGCCAGTAGTATATATAGCGGGGCTGCCAATGAGCAGTTCTTC. It translates to CASSIYSGAANEQFF.

The CDR3 DNA reads as TGTGCCAGCAGCTACCGGACAGGGGTGATCTATGGCTACACCTTC. Translated: CASSYRTGVIYGYTF. The chain couples TRBV5-8 to TRBJ1-2; 9 bases fit TRBD1. The ends lost 3 bases at V and 4 bases at J; junction bases unmatched: 7. CDR3 length equals 15 residues. Germline CDR1 is SGHTS and CDR2 is YDEGEE.

This chain connects TRBV5-6 to TRBJ2-7; TRBD2 agrees at 9 bases. Germline-derived CDR1 and CDR2 are SGHDT and YYEEEE. J lost 0 bases, V lost 4 bases, and 14 bases had no gene match. CDR3 length: 18 amino acids. CDR3 residues: CASSGRLGAGGFSYEQYF. CDR3 DNA sequence: TGTGCCAGCAGCGGGCGCTTAGGAGCGGGGGGTTTCTCCTACGAGCAGTACTTC.

J is TRBJ2-5 and V is TRBV5-6; unclear D gene. Trimming left V 4 bases short and J 2 bases short, with 9 bases between. The CDR3 spans 13 residues. Germline V gene lookup returns CDR1 SGHDT and CDR2 YYEEEE. DNA of the CDR3: TGTGCCAGCAGCGGAGCACTTCAAGAGACCCAGTACTTC. It specifies CASSGALQETQYF. Using reference TRBV5-6 and TRBJ2-5 for the parts outside the CDR3, the full variable domain is DAGVTQSPTHLIKTRGQQVTLRCSPKSGHDTVSWYQQALGQGPQFIFQYYEEEERQRGNFPDRFSGHQFPNYSSELNVNALLLGDSALYLCASSGALQETQYFGPGTRLLVL.

Concerning this clone itself: This sample also contains other DNA sequences that code for the same CDR3. CDR3 in amino acids: CASSQGLAGVTDTQYF. The CDR3 DNA follows: TGTGCCAGCAGCCAAGGCTTGGCGGGAGTCACAGATACGCAGTATTTT. This rearrangement joins TRBV3-1 (or the pseudogene TRBV3-2) to TRBJ2-3, with TRBD2 matching over 7 bases. Germline values: CDR1 LGHDT, CDR2 YNNKEL (reference sequence). This CDR3 is 16 amino acids long. V lost 1 base, J lost 2 bases, and 6 bases stayed unmatched.

With regard to this clone: The same CDR3 is also encoded by other DNA sequences in this sample. The J gene is TRBJ1-4, the V gene TRBV5-1, with 10 bases fitting TRBD1. Losses at the gene ends were 4 bases for V and 5 bases for J; bases not matched to a gene: 5. There are 15 residues in the CDR3. Germline V lookup: CDR1 SGHRS, CDR2 YFSETQ. The DNA of the CDR3 is TGCGCCAGCAGCCTGGGGACAGGGGTAAATGAAAAACTGTTTTTT. Translation gives CASSLGTGVNEKLFF.

The V call is TRBV9, the J call TRBJ2-3; D not certain. The ends were cut back, 3 bases at V and 0 bases at J, with 8 bases in the middle. The germline V gene has CDR1 SGDLS and CDR2 YYNGEE. The length of the CDR3 is 14 residues. CDR3 DNA sequence: TGTGCCAGCAGCGGGGTTAGCAGCACAGATACGCAGTATTTT. The encoded protein is CASSGVSSTDTQYF. Complete variable domain (other parts from reference TRBV9 and TRBJ2-3): DSGVTQTPKHLITATGQRVTLRCSPRSGDLSVYWYQQSLDQGLQFLIQYYNGEERAKGNILERFSAQQFPDLHSELNLSSLELGDSALYFCASSGVSSTDTQYFGPGTRLTVL.

J is TRBJ2-2 and V is TRBV25-1; 7 positions match TRBD1. The V segment lost 8 bases and the J segment 6 bases; nucleotides outside the gene matches: 6. The CDR3 is 13 residues long. Germline V CDR1 and CDR2: MGHDK, SYGVNS. The CDR3 loop reads CASGTGAAGELFF. The CDR3 DNA sequence: TGTGCCAGCGGAACAGGGGCCGCCGGGGAGCTGTTTTTT.

This rearrangement joins TRBV7-2 to TRBJ2-7; maybe TRBD1 (6 bases). The CDR3 is made up of 14 amino acids. With 1 base removed from V and 4 bases from J, the gap between germline ends came to 11 bases. Germline assignment: CDR1 SGHTA and CDR2 FQGNSA. CDR3 DNA sequence: TGTGCCAGCAGCTTAGGGACAGAAGTGTACGAGCAGTACTTC. This translates into CASSLGTEVYEQYF.

The chain employs TRBV6-5 and TRBJ1-1; D not resolved. The CDR3 is made up of 12 amino acids. Trimming shortened V by 2 bases and J by 5 bases, and 6 bases separated the two germline ends. Germline V CDR1 and CDR2: MNHEY, SVGAGI. The CDR3 spells CASSYPETEAFF. CDR3 DNA sequence: TGTGCCAGCAGTTACCCCGAGACTGAAGCTTTCTTT.

The chain joins TRBV6-5 to TRBJ2-2; D might be TRBD1 (5 bases). The CDR3 spans 13 residues. Germline V lookup: CDR1 MNHEY, CDR2 SVGAGI. The V gene lost 8 bases and the J gene lost 0 bases, with 7 bases spanning the gap. The CDR3 reads CASADTNTGELFF. DNA of the CDR3: TGTGCCAGCGCGGACACGAACACCGGGGAGCTGTTTTTT.

V gene TRBV5-8 combines with J gene TRBJ2-7; no clear D gene. The V end lost 1 base, the J end lost 0 bases, and 11 bases lay between the germline ends. Per the germline V gene, CDR1 is SGHTS and CDR2 is YDEGEE. This CDR3 is built from 15 residues. This chain's CDR3 is CASSLSYVSSYEQYF. The CDR3 coding sequence is TGTGCCAGCAGCTTGAGTTACGTCAGCTCCTACGAGCAGTACTTC.

This chain joins TRBV7-2 and TRBJ1-6; TRBD1 agrees at 9 bases. In germline, CDR1 is SGHTA, CDR2 FQGNSA. Losses at the gene ends were 4 bases for V and 10 bases for J; bases not matched to a gene: 5. The CDR3 length is 14 residues. The CDR3 DNA reads TGTGCCAGCAGCTACAGGGGGCAAGGGTCACCCCTCCACTTT. Protein product: CASSYRGQGSPLHF.

The chain links TRBV5-6 to TRBJ2-3; D may be TRBD2 (6 bases). The CDR3 covers 16 residues. Trimming removed 4 bases from V and 1 base from J, with 16 bases in between. The germline V gene has CDR1 SGHDT and CDR2 YYEEEE. The CDR3 nucleotides are TGTGCCAGCAGCCCCACGAGGGACTTCCGCACAGATACGCAGTATTTT. Its translation is CASSPTRDFRTDTQYF.

The chain uses TRBV4-1 and TRBJ1-1; TRBD1 matches at 7 bases. With V trimmed by 3 bases and J by 2 bases, 9 bases remained unmatched. The CDR3 loop spans 16 amino acids. The germline V gene encodes CDR1 MGHRA and CDR2 YSYEKL. In nucleotides, the CDR3 is TGCGCCAGCAGCCAGATAAGGACAGGATATAACACTGAAGCTTTCTTT. Translating it yields CASSQIRTGYNTEAFF.

The gene calls are TRBV9 and TRBJ2-3, with 10 positions matching TRBD2. J lost 4 bases, V lost 4 bases, and 9 bases had no gene match. Germline V gene data show CDR1 as SGDLS and CDR2 as YYNGEE. This CDR3 region has 16 residues. The CDR3: CASSIGIAGGPDTQYF. CDR3 nucleotides: TGTGCCAGCAGCATTGGAATAGCGGGAGGCCCAGATACGCAGTATTTT.

About this clone itself: At the DNA level, this CDR3 is encoded by other sequences in the same sample as well. The CDR3 is CASSPLAGSTDTQYF. The CDR3 DNA follows: TGTGCCAGCTCACCACTAGCGGGGAGCACAGATACGCAGTATTTT. The rearrangement links TRBV18 to TRBJ2-3, with TRBD2 matching over 8 bases. CDR1 and CDR2 (germline): KGHSH, LQKENI. The CDR3 has 15 amino acids. V lost 1 base and J lost 0; bases outside the gene matches: 0.

This chain's CDR3 is CASSYFGGGYTF. CDR3 in DNA: TGTGCCAGCAGTTATTTTGGGGGCGGCTACACCTTC. The chain combines TRBV27 with TRBJ1-2; a weak D match, TRBD1 (6 bases). Trimming cost V 4 bases and J 8 bases, with 11 bases left between them. CDR3 length: 12 residues. Germline V gives CDR1 MNHEY, CDR2 SMNVEV (reference sequence).

The CDR3 DNA sequence: TGTGCCAGCAGCTTAGCTACAGGACGGTTAAGAGCTTTCTTT. Translation gives CASSLATGRLRAFF. The chain uses TRBV7-8 and TRBJ1-1; the D gene is possibly TRBD1 (5 bases). The CDR3 has 14 residues. Trimming removed 0 bases at V and 10 bases at J, with 15 bases between. In germline, CDR1 is SGHVS, CDR2 FQNEAQ.

This chain links TRBV28 with TRBJ1-1; a possible D gene is TRBD1 (6 bases). The ends were cut back, 5 bases at V and 2 bases at J, with 12 bases in the middle. Germline assignment: CDR1 MDHEN and CDR2 SYDVKM. The length of the CDR3 is 14 residues. The CDR3 DNA reads TGTGCCAGCAGTGGGCCGACAGGAAACACTGAAGCTTTCTTT. The encoded protein is CASSGPTGNTEAFF.

The chain recombines TRBV7-2 with TRBJ2-2, with 9 nucleotides matching TRBD2. From germline, CDR1 is SGHTA and CDR2 FQGNSA. Losses at the gene ends were 7 bases for V and 5 bases for J; bases not matched to a gene: 11. CDR3 size: 16 residues. CDR3 loop: CASTFRGGRGTGELFF. CDR3 in DNA: TGTGCCAGCACCTTCCGCGGCGGGAGGGGAACCGGGGAGCTGTTTTTT.

The chain employs TRBV7-6 and TRBJ2-5; possible D gene TRBD2, 6 bases. Per germline, CDR1 SGHVS and CDR2 FNYEAQ. V was cut by 7 bases and J by 2 bases, with 17 bases left in between. This CDR3 region has 15 residues. The CDR3, as DNA: TGTGCCAGCACCCTGTACACGGGAGAGCAAGAGACCCAGTACTTC. This encodes CASTLYTGEQETQYF.

The V and J genes are TRBV4-3 and TRBJ1-1, with 7 positions matching TRBD1. The CDR3 extends over 16 amino acids. CDR1 is LGHNA, CDR2 YSLEER, per germline. Unmatched junction bases numbered 12, after V lost 4 bases and J lost 4 bases. This CDR3 is CASSLVTGVLGTEAFF. The CDR3 coding sequence is TGCGCCAGCAGCCTAGTTACAGGGGTATTGGGCACTGAAGCTTTCTTT.

The V call is TRBV7-3, the J call TRBJ2-3; 9 bases line up with TRBD2. V shed 2 bases, J shed 5 bases, and the junction held 5 bases outside the gene matches. The germline gives CDR1 SGHTA, CDR2 FQGTGA. This CDR3 has 15 residues. The CDR3 sequence: CASSLLREGRDTQYF. CDR3 sequence (DNA): TGTGCCAGCAGCTTATTGCGGGAGGGGAGAGATACGCAGTATTTT.

The rearrangement uses TRBV7-2 and TRBJ2-7; 10 nucleotides agree with TRBD2. Germline loops: CDR1 SGHTA, CDR2 FQGNSA. The CDR3 is 17 residues long. The trim removed 5 bases at V and 2 bases at J, leaving 12 bases unmatched. CDR3 residues: CASSTRPSGGFTYEQYF. CDR3 in DNA: TGTGCCAGCAGCACCAGGCCTAGCGGGGGTTTTACCTACGAGCAGTACTTC.

This chain links TRBV18 with TRBJ2-7; D unclear. V lost 2 bases and J lost 3, with 11 bases in between. CDR3 length: 14 residues. CDR1 and CDR2 from the germline V gene are KGHSH and LQKENI. The CDR3 region has the DNA TGTGCCAGCTCACCAGCAGGCCTCTTCTACGAGCAGTACTTC. Residues: CASSPAGLFYEQYF.

The gene calls are TRBV11-3 and TRBJ2-3; 11 bases fit TRBD2. The CDR3 is 16 residues long. The V segment lost 4 bases and the J segment 4 bases; nucleotides outside the gene matches: 7. CDR1 and CDR2 from the germline V gene are SGHNT and YENEEA. In DNA form, the CDR3 reads TGTGCCAGCAGCTCAAAGCTAGCGGGAGGCTCAGATACGCAGTATTTT. Its protein product is CASSSKLAGGSDTQYF.

The rearrangement joins TRBV28 to TRBJ2-7; possibly TRBD1 for D (5 bases). This CDR3 spans 14 amino acids. Germline CDR1 reads MDHEN; CDR2 reads SYDVKM. Trimming stripped 7 bases from V and 0 bases from J, with 13 bases between. The DNA for the CDR3 is TGTGCCAGCAAAGTGGGGCTAAGCTCCTACGAGCAGTACTTC. Its translation: CASKVGLSSYEQYF.

The CDR3 loop is CASSQGATNTEAFF. CDR3 DNA sequence: TGTGCCAGCAGCCAAGGGGCTACGAACACTGAAGCTTTCTTT. V is TRBV11-3 and J is TRBJ1-1; D is possibly TRBD1 (5 bases). The CDR3 loop spans 14 amino acids. CDR1 is SGHNT and CDR2 is YENEEA in the germline V gene. Trimming took off 5 bases at V and 1 base at J, with 11 bases between the two ends. Full variable domain (missing parts from reference TRBV11-3 and TRBJ1-1): EAGVVQSPRYKIIEKKQPVAFWCNPISGHNTLYWYLQNLGQGPELLIRYENEEAVDDSQLPKDRFSAERLKGVDSTLKIQPAELGDSAVYLCASSQGATNTEAFFGQGTRLTVV.

The rearrangement uses TRBV15 and TRBJ2-3, with D possibly being TRBD1 (7 bases). Trimming took off 2 bases at V and 10 bases at J, with 19 bases between the two ends. The V gene's germline CDR1 is LNHNV and CDR2 YYDKDF (reference sequence). This CDR3 spans 15 amino acids. In DNA, the CDR3 is TGTGCCACCAGCAGATTGCAGGGGGAGGCAGGGGCGCAGTATTTT. It yields the protein CATSRLQGEAGAQYF.

The chain combines TRBV19 with TRBJ1-3; D gene uncertain. Germline-derived CDR1 and CDR2 are LNHDA and SQIVND (reference sequence). Between the trimmed V and J ends, which lost 7 bases and 4 bases, there was a span of 5 bases. This CDR3 spans 11 amino acids. CDR3 loop: CASTLGNTIYF. DNA of the CDR3: TGTGCCAGTACCTTGGGAAACACCATATATTTT.